This TCR beta chain was profiled in a study of cytomegalovirus exposure and HLA in healthy donors. Vbeta (60) and Jbeta (13) primers were used in the PCR. Clones were sequenced by immunoSEQ multiplex PCR, and TCRdb holds only the in-frame ones, with some missing. The table lists over 130,000 clones, about four fifths of them singletons. CDR1 is SGHVS, CDR2 FQNEAQ, per germline. This CDR3 spans 15 amino acids. J was trimmed by 3 bases and V by 3 bases; bases with no gene match: 5. Source material: PBMCs. This receptor was obtained from a human donor in good health. The rearrangement links TRBV7-8 to TRBJ2-7; TRBD1 matches at 10 bases. CDR3 amino acids: CASSFGTGVNYEQYF. In DNA form, the CDR3 reads TGTGCCAGCAGCTTTGGGACAGGGGTGAACTACGAGCAGTACTTC.